The subject of this entry is one TCR beta chain. In germline, CDR1 is SQVTM, CDR2 ANQGSEA. CDR3 length equals 12 residues. The V gene end was trimmed by 5 bases and the J gene end by 0 bases; junction bases not matched to a gene: 1. These data come from a study of cytomegalovirus exposure and HLA in healthy donors. It was with 60 Vbeta and 13 Jbeta primers that the PCR ran. Profiling relied on immunoSEQ multiplex PCR, and the TCRdb table lists in-frame clones only, not all of them. This table has about 150,000 clones, about two thirds appearing once. Sequenced input: PBMCs. The receptor comes from a man aged 35 to 55 in good health and CMV-seronegative. The chain combines TRBV29-1 with TRBJ2-7; 7 bases map to TRBD1. The chain's CDR3 is CSVRQGSYEQYF. Written as DNA, the CDR3 is TGCAGCGTTCGACAGGGCTCCTACGAGCAGTACTTC.